This T cell receptor beta chain was captured in a study of early T cells in non-severe SARS-CoV-2 infection. Study background: Sequenced bulk RNA came from whole blood that was unsorted, and chains were unpaired. Study outcomes and limitations: VDJdb matching skewed toward anti-spike CD8 responses, missing private and CD4 specificities.

Per germline, CDR1 MGHRA and CDR2 YSYEKL. The CDR3 contains 14 residues. V was pared by 3 bases and J by 8 bases, with 7 bases of the junction left unmatched. Many counts were recorded for this clonotype. The antigen is undetermined. Unique molecular identifiers (one per individual cDNA molecule) were attached. TCRdb re-called the 5' RACE reads with MiXCR, one entry per CDR3 protein. The data show fewer than 60,000 distinct CDR3 sequences, approximately 10% seen once. The sequence was obtained from an adult who was a healthcare worker with PCR-confirmed SARS-CoV-2 infection or an uninfected control (not recorded which). V gene TRBV4-1 combines with J gene TRBJ2-1, with TRBD1 identical over 7 bases. Sequencing was done on a sample of whole blood. The CDR3 sequence: CASSHGQARDEQFF. The CDR3 coding sequence is TGCGCCAGCAGCCACGGACAGGCCAGGGATGAGCAGTTCTTC.